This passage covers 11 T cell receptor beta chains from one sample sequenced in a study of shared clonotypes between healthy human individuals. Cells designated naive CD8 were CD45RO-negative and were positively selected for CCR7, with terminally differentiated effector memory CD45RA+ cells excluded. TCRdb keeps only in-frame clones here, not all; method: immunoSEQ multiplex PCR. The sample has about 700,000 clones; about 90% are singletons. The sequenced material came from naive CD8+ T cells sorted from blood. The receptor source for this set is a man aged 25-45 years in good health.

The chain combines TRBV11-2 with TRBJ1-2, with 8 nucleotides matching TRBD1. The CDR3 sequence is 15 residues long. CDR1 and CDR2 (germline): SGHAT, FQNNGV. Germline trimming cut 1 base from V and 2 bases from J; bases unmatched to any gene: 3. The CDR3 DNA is TGTGCCAGCAGCTTAGGACAGGGGAAGAACTATGGCTACACCTTC. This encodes CASSLGQGKNYGYTF.

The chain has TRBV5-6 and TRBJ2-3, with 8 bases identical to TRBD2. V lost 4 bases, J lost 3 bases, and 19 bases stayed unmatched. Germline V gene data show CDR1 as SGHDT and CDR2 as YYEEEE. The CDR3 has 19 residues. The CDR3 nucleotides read TGTGCCAGCAGCCCGGGGGGGATGTTCGGCACCGGCCGAACAGATACGCAGTATTTT. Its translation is CASSPGGMFGTGRTDTQYF.

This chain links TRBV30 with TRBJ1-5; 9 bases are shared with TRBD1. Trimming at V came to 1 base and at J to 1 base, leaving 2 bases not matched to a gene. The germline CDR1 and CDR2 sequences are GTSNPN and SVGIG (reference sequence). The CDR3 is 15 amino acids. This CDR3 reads CAWSEGTGSNQPQHF. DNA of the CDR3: TGTGCCTGGAGTGAAGGGACAGGGAGCAATCAGCCCCAGCATTTT. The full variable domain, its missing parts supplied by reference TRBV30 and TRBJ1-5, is SQTIHQWPATLVQPVGSPLSLECTVEGTSNPNLYWYRQAAGRGLQLLFYSVGIGQISSEVPQNLSASRPQDRQFILSSKKLLLSDSGFYLCAWSEGTGSNQPQHFGDGTRLSIL.

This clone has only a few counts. The CDR3, as DNA: TGTGCCTGGACCTTGACCGGGGGAGGAGAGACCCAGTACTTC. Translating gives CAWTLTGGGETQYF. The rearrangement uses TRBV30 and TRBJ2-5; D might be TRBD2 (6 bases). The germline V and J ends were trimmed by 4 bases and 4 bases, with 16 bases remaining between them. Germline V gives CDR1 GTSNPN, CDR2 SVGIG (reference sequence). This CDR3 region has 14 residues.

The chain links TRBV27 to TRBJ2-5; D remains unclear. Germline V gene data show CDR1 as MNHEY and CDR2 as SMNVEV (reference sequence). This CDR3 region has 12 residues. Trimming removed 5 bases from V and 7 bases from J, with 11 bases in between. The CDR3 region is CASSPRKGTQYF. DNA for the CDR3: TGTGCCAGCAGTCCTAGAAAAGGGACCCAGTACTTC.

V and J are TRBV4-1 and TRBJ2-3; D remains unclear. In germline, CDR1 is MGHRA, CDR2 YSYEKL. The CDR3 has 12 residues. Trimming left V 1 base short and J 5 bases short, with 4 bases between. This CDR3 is CASSQGRDTQYF. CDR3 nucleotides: TGCGCCAGCAGCCAAGGACGAGATACGCAGTATTTT.

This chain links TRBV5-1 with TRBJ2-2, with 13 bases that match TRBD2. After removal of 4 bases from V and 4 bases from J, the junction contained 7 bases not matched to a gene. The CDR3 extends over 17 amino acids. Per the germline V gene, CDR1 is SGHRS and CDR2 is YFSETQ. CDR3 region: CASSTGLAGALTGELFF. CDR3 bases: TGCGCCAGCAGCACCGGACTAGCGGGAGCACTCACCGGGGAGCTGTTTTTT.

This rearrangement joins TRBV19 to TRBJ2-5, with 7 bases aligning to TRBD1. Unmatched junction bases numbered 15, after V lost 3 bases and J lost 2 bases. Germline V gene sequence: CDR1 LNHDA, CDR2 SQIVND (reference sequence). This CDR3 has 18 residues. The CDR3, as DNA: TGTGCCAGTAGTATTGCGCCACCGGGACAGAGTCTACAAGAGACCCAGTACTTC. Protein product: CASSIAPPGQSLQETQYF. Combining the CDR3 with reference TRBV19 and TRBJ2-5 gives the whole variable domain DGGITQSPKYLFRKEGQNVTLSCEQNLNHDAMYWYRQDPGQGLRLIYYSQIVNDFQKGDIAEGYSVSREKKESFPLTVTSAQKNPTAFYLCASSIAPPGQSLQETQYFGPGTRLLVL.

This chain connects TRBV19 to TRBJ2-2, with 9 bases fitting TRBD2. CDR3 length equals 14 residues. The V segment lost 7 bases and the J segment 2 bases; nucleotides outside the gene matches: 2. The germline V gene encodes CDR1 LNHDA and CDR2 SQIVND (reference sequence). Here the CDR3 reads CASTLAGNTGELFF. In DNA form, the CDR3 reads TGTGCCAGTACGCTAGCGGGAAACACCGGGGAGCTGTTTTTT.

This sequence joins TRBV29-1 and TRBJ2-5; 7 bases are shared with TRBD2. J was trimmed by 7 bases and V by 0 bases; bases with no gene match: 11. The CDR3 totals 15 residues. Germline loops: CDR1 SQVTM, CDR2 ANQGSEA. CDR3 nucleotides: TGCAGCGTTGAAGATCTCGGGGACCAGCGGGGGACCCAGTACTTC. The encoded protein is CSVEDLGDQRGTQYF. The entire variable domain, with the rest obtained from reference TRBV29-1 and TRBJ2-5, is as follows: SAVISQKPSRDICQRGTSLTIQCQVDSQVTMMFWYRQQPGQSLTLIATANQGSEATYESGFVIDKFPISRPNLTFSTLTVSNMSPEDSSIYLCSVEDLGDQRGTQYFGPGTRLLVL.

CDR3 sequence reads: CASSLDGYNEQFF. CDR3 nucleotides: TGCGCCAGCAGCTTGGATGGATACAATGAGCAGTTCTTC. The chain links TRBV5-1 to TRBJ2-1; D is undetermined. Germline V CDR1 and CDR2: SGHRS, YFSETQ. The CDR3 has 13 amino acids. Trimming cost V 0 bases and J 4 bases, with 5 bases left between them.